The 14 T cell receptor beta chains reported below all come from one sample, sequenced in a study of blood T cell repertoires in COVID-19. Produced via immunoSEQ multiplex PCR; TCRdb's table is partial and in-frame only. The sample lists about 150,000 clones, roughly four fifths occurring once. Sequencing input: peripheral blood. Receptors were obtained from a woman in her fifties or sixties with COVID-19, enrolled during active disease.

The rearrangement links TRBV19 to TRBJ1-4; no clear D. V dropped 2 bases and J dropped 8 bases, with 6 bases sitting between them. The CDR3 covers 12 residues. The germline V gene has CDR1 LNHDA and CDR2 SQIVND (reference sequence). The CDR3 loop reads CASSIQKEKLFF. The CDR3 bases are TGTGCCAGTAGTATACAAAAAGAAAAACTGTTTTTT.

The CDR3 region has the DNA TGTGCCAGCAGCTTCTCTGTGGGACACGCGAACACTGAAGCTTTCTTT. Protein: CASSFSVGHANTEAFF. The rearrangement links TRBV11-2 to TRBJ1-1, with TRBD1 as a possible D gene (6 bases). This CDR3 is built from 16 residues. Germline V CDR1 and CDR2: SGHAT, FQNNGV. V lost 3 bases, J lost 1 base, and 15 bases lay in between.

The chain combines TRBV3-1 (or the pseudogene TRBV3-2) with TRBJ1-5; 7 bases are shared with TRBD1. V lost 4 bases, J lost 6 bases, and 3 bases stayed unmatched. Per the germline V gene, CDR1 is LGHDT and CDR2 is YNNKEL (reference sequence). CDR3 length equals 13 residues. CDR3 DNA sequence: TGTGCCAGCAGCCCCAGGGGGTCTCAGCCCCAGCATTTT. Protein: CASSPRGSQPQHF.

The chain has TRBV10-2 and TRBJ1-1, with D possibly being TRBD1 (5 bases). The V gene's germline CDR1 is WSHSY and CDR2 SAAADI. V was cut by 4 bases and J by 1 base, with 10 bases left in between. The CDR3 is made up of 14 amino acids. CDR3 DNA: TGCGCCAGCAGTGCCACGGGGGGGAACACTGAAGCTTTCTTT. Protein: CASSATGGNTEAFF.

This chain joins TRBV29-1 and TRBJ2-7; 13 bases are a match to TRBD2. This CDR3 spans 13 amino acids. Germline V gives CDR1 SQVTM, CDR2 ANQGSEA. V shed 6 bases, J shed 2 bases, and the junction held 1 base outside the gene matches. This chain's CDR3 is CSVGTSGAYEQYF. DNA of the CDR3: TGCAGCGTCGGGACTAGCGGGGCCTACGAGCAGTACTTC.

V gene TRBV2 combines with J gene TRBJ1-4, with unresolved D. Trimming removed 0 bases from V and 3 bases from J, with 8 bases in between. Germline-derived CDR1 and CDR2 are SNHLY and FYNNEI. This CDR3 spans 15 amino acids. The CDR3 here is CASSEAQRSNEKLFF. The CDR3 coding sequence is TGTGCCAGCAGTGAAGCGCAGCGTTCTAATGAAAAACTGTTTTTT.

The rearrangement uses TRBV5-1 and TRBJ1-1; D is ambiguous. The CDR3 contains 12 residues. Germline V CDR1 and CDR2: SGHRS, YFSETQ. The ends were cut back, 1 base at V and 8 bases at J, with 9 bases in the middle. This CDR3 is CASSLRGREAFF. The CDR3, as DNA: TGCGCCAGCAGCTTGAGAGGGCGCGAAGCTTTCTTT.

This clone was seen more than once but under ten times. This chain connects TRBV24-1 to TRBJ2-2; TRBD2 is a possible D gene (5 bases). This CDR3 is 11 amino acids long. From germline, CDR1 is KGHDR and CDR2 SFDVKD. Between the trimmed V and J ends, which lost 7 bases and 7 bases, there was a span of 6 bases. CDR3 in DNA: TGTGCCACCAGGGACTTCGGGGAGCTGTTTTTT. Translation gives CATRDFGELFF.

The chain carries TRBV7-6 and TRBJ2-3; perhaps TRBD1 as D (6 bases). Germline V gene lookup returns CDR1 SGHVS and CDR2 FNYEAQ. CDR3 length equals 13 residues. V was clipped by 4 bases and J by 6 bases, with 11 bases between them. In DNA form, the CDR3 reads TGTGCCAGCAGCTCCTGGGACATGGATACGCAGTATTTT. Amino acids: CASSSWDMDTQYF. Drawing the rest from reference TRBV7-6 and TRBJ2-3, the complete variable domain is GAGVSQSPRYKVTKRGQDVALRCDPISGHVSLYWYRQALGQGPEFLTYFNYEAQQDKSGLPNDRFSAERPEGSISTLTIQRTEQRDSAMYRCASSSWDMDTQYFGPGTRLTVL.

This clone came up a few times. The chain combines TRBV6-5 with TRBJ2-7; the D gene is possibly TRBD1 (6 bases). The CDR3 covers 13 residues. CDR1 and CDR2 (germline): MNHEY, SVGAGI. The V gene lost 7 bases and the J gene lost 6 bases, with 16 bases spanning the gap. The CDR3 protein is CASTPLQGPEQYF. Written as DNA, the CDR3 is TGTGCCAGCACCCCCTTACAGGGCCCCGAGCAGTACTTC.

V is TRBV5-1 and J is TRBJ1-1, with D perhaps matching TRBD1 (5 bases). There are 14 residues in the CDR3. Per germline, CDR1 SGHRS and CDR2 YFSETQ. Trimming left V 3 bases short and J 5 bases short, with 14 bases between. Here the CDR3 DNA reads TGCGCCAGCAGCTCCCGACCGCCAGGGACTGAAGCTTTCTTT. It translates to CASSSRPPGTEAFF.

The chain employs TRBV21-1 and TRBJ2-1; TRBD1, the table's D call, lacks a check against the DNA. TRBV21-1 is a known pseudogene. CDR3 length: 18 amino acids. CDR3 residues: CASSVPSDRVGRNNEQFF. CDR3 bases: TGTGCCAGCAGCGTACCCTCCGACAGGGTTGGGAGGAACAATGAGCAGTTCTTC.

The chain combines TRBV6-5 with TRBJ1-2, with D possibly matching TRBD1 (5 bases). CDR1 is MNHEY, CDR2 SVGAGI, per germline. V was clipped by 6 bases and J by 14 bases, with 22 bases between them. CDR3 length: 13 residues. CDR3: CASSPLQGTAGTF. The CDR3 DNA is TGTGCCAGCAGCCCCCTTCAGGGTACGGCCGGAACCTTC.

The rearrangement uses TRBV6-6 and TRBJ2-3; weak D call: TRBD2 (7 bases). V lost 0 bases and J 4 bases, leaving 14 bases between the germline ends. This CDR3 contains 16 residues. Germline V lookup: CDR1 MNHNY, CDR2 SVGAGI (reference sequence). CDR3 residues: CASSYSGGGGADTQYF. CDR3 sequence (DNA): TGTGCCAGCAGTTACTCGGGAGGGGGGGGCGCAGATACGCAGTATTTT.